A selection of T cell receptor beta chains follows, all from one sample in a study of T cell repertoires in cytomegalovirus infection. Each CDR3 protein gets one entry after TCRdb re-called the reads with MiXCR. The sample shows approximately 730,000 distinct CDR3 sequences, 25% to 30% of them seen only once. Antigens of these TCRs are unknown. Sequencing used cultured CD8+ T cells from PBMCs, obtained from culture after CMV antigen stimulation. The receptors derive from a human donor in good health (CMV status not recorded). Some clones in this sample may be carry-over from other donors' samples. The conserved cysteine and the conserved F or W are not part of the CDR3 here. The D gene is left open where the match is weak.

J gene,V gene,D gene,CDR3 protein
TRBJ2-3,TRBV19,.,ASRGGDLTQY
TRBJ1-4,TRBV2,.,ASSESQELF
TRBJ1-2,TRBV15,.,ATSRGTAGNYGYT
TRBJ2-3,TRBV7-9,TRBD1,ASSSGQFSTDTQY
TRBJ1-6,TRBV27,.,ASGDSMGAYYNSPLH
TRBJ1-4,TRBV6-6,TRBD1,AIMSGTANEKLF
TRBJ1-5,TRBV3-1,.,ASSQDGRVDRRNQPQH
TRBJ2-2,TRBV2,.,ASNNPWGTPTNTGELF
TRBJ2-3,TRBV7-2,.,ASSSRPDDGTDTQY
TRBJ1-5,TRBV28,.,ASSLRQSGNQPQH
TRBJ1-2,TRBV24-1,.,ATKAGANYGYT
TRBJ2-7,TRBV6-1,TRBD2,ASIGLAGGLPYEQY
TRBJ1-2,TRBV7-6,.,ASSPKDLPAGPGYT
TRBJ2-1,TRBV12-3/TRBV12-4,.,ASSFNPDTAYNEQF
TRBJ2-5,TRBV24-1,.,ATSDLGHEEETQY
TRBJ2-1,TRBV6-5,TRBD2,ASSLYGTSGEKGNEQF
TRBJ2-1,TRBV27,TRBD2,ASMNGGAGNEQF
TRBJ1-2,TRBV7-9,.,ASSPGLKGYT
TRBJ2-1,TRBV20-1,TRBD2,SAAGGLNNEQF
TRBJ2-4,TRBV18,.,ASSTPAGGKNIQY
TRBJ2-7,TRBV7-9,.,ASSLAQGSIDEQY
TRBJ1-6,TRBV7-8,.,ASSLGGLNSPLH
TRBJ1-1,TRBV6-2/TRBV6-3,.,ASSSNPKRTEAF
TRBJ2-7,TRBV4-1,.,ASSQEFPTYEQY
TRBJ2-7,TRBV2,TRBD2,ASSEASGGVYYEQY
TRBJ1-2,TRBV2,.,ASSEASDRNR
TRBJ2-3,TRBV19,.,ASSDLEIGTDTQY
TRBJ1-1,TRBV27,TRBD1,ASSFSTGGYTEAI
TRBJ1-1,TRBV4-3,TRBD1,ASSQVPGGGTEAF
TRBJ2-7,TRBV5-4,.,ASSFAGDSYEQY
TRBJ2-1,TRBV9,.,ASSVVGIPSSYNEQF
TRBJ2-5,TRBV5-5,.,TSAPFPGQETQY
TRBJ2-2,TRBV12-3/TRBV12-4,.,ASTNVAGELF
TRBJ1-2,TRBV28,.,ASSLLATKGIS
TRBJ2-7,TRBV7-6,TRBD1,ASSSRTGIIYEQY
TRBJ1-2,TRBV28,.,ASRWSVVYREGWNYGYT
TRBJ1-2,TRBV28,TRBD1,ASSALLGQGATGYT
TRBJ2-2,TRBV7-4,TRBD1,ASSSGDRGHTGELF
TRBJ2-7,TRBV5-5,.,ARSLTDYEQY
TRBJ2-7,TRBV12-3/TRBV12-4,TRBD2,ASSLGRGESYEQY
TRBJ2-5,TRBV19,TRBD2,ASSITATGGETQY
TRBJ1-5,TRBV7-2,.,ASSFSDRYQPQH
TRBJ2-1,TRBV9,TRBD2,ASSVAGGGKNEQF
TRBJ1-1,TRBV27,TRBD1,ASSLFSTGQGSVTEAF
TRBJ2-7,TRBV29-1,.,SVVPGSSYEQY
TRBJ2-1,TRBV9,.,ASSVGDDEERKG
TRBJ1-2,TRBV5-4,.,ASSLDSAEYEYT
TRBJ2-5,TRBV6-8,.,ASSYSEGTKY
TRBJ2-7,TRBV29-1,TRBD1,SVEVWDRDPYEQY
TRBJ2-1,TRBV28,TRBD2,ASSLRRGEDMNEQF
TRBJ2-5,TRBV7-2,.,ASSLALASRETQY
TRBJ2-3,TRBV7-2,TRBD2,ASSLYGLVADTQY